This T cell receptor beta chain came from a study of blood T cell repertoires in COVID-19. Study-level information: From T cells, B-cell-depleted T cells, or PBMCs came the material, which was cDNA or gDNA.

Clones were sequenced by immunoSEQ multiplex PCR, and TCRdb holds only the in-frame ones, with some missing. The data contain around 90,000 clones, around 94% of them singletons. Germline lookup yields CDR1 MNHEY and CDR2 SVGAGI. This CDR3 contains 12 residues. Trimming shortened V by 2 bases and J by 3 bases, and 5 bases separated the two germline ends. This chain links TRBV6-5 with TRBJ2-7; possible D gene TRBD1, 5 bases. The sample comprised peripheral blood. This clonotype was sampled from a woman aged 55-69 years with active COVID-19. Here the CDR3 reads CASSYDSYEQYF. The CDR3 DNA reads as TGTGCCAGCAGTTACGACAGCTACGAGCAGTACTTC.